This entry lists 30 T cell receptor beta chains sequenced from one sample in a study of shared clonotypes between healthy human individuals. Generated by immunoSEQ multiplex PCR, the TCRdb table keeps only in-frame clones and is missing some. The profile covers under 2.5 million clones, with 80% to 95% appearing a single time and 0.37% taken by the ten largest. The specimen sequenced was naive CD4+ T cells from PBMCs. Subset indicated: CD45RA+ positively selected. The origin of the receptors is a man aged 18-30 years in good health. Some clones in this sample may be carry-over from other donors' samples.

To note about this clone: Different DNA sequences within this sample yield the same CDR3. The rearrangement joins TRBV29-1 to TRBJ2-3; a possible D gene is TRBD2 (7 bases). Germline V lookup: CDR1 SQVTM, CDR2 ANQGSEA. This CDR3 contains 13 residues. The germline V and J ends were trimmed by 4 bases and 2 bases, with 10 bases remaining between them. The CDR3 nucleotides are TGCAGCGTTGGGGGGGGCCCCACAGATACGCAGTATTTT. Its translation is CSVGGGPTDTQYF.

V gene TRBV28 combines with J gene TRBJ2-2, with 7 positions matching TRBD2. The V gene end was trimmed by 4 bases and the J gene end by 0 bases; junction bases not matched to a gene: 2. The CDR3 runs 15 residues. Germline CDR1 and CDR2: MDHEN and SYDVKM. The CDR3 sequence: CASSSAGTNTGELFF. The CDR3 bases are TGTGCCAGCAGTTCAGCGGGGACGAACACCGGGGAGCTGTTTTTT.

The rearrangement joins TRBV7-9 to TRBJ1-2, with 8 bases matching TRBD1. V shed 1 base and J 7 bases; nucleotides not matched to a gene: 5. The CDR3 contains 14 residues. CDR1 and CDR2 (germline): SEHNR, FQNEAQ (reference sequence). The DNA for the CDR3 is TGTGCCAGCAGCTTAGGGGGGACAGGAGCTGGCTACACCTTC. Translation: CASSLGGTGAGYTF. The entire variable domain, with the rest obtained from reference TRBV7-9 and TRBJ1-2, is as follows: DTGVSQNPRHKITKRGQNVTFRCDPISEHNRLYWYRQTLGQGPEFLTYFQNEAQLEKSRLLSDRFSAERPKGSFSTLEIQRTEQGDSAMYLCASSLGGTGAGYTFGSGTRLTVV.

This clone came up once. Other DNA sequences from this sample encode an identical CDR3 as well. This chain joins TRBV7-3 and TRBJ2-7; a weak D match, TRBD1 (5 bases). Germline V CDR1 and CDR2: SGHTA, FQGTGA. The CDR3 has 14 residues. V shed 5 bases and J shed 2 bases, with 13 bases lying between them. CDR3 nucleotides: TGTGCCAGCAGCCTAGGCACAGGACCCTACGAGCAGTACTTC. As protein: CASSLGTGPYEQYF.

The count of this clone is one. The chain uses TRBV9 and TRBJ2-1, with TRBD1 as a possible D gene (8 bases). The germline V gene encodes CDR1 SGDLS and CDR2 YYNGEE. The CDR3 totals 15 residues. Trimming pared 4 bases from V and 3 bases from J, leaving 14 bases between. CDR3 coding DNA: TGTGCCAGCAGCTCGGGGGGACAGGACTACAATGAGCAGTTCTTC. Translation gives CASSSGGQDYNEQFF.

The chain recombines TRBV28 with TRBJ2-1; 8 positions agree with TRBD2. J gave up 3 bases and V 4 bases, and 8 bases lay outside the gene matches. Looked up from germline, CDR1 is MDHEN and CDR2 is SYDVKM. This CDR3 comprises 16 residues. CDR3: CASSSRGLAGYNEQFF. Written as DNA, the CDR3 is TGTGCCAGCAGTTCCCGGGGCCTAGCGGGCTACAATGAGCAGTTCTTC.

The chain combines TRBV6-1 with TRBJ1-2; maybe TRBD1 (5 bases). CDR3 length: 13 amino acids. Between the trimmed V and J ends, which lost 6 bases and 0 bases, there was a span of 8 bases. The germline V gene encodes CDR1 MNHNS and CDR2 SASEGT. This chain's CDR3 is CASRPGTNYGYTF. The CDR3 coding sequence is TGTGCCAGCAGGCCAGGGACTAACTATGGCTACACCTTC.

CDR3 residues: CAWSNSGDGYTF. In DNA, the CDR3 is TGTGCCTGGAGTAATTCAGGGGACGGCTACACCTTC. J is TRBJ1-2 and V is TRBV30; D perhaps matches TRBD1 (6 bases). The CDR3 is 12 residues long. Germline V gives CDR1 GTSNPN, CDR2 SVGIG (reference sequence). The ends were cut back, 2 bases at V and 8 bases at J, with 12 bases in the middle.

J is TRBJ1-1 and V is TRBV19; the D gene is possibly TRBD1 (5 bases). Germline assignment: CDR1 LNHDA and CDR2 SQIVND (reference sequence). This CDR3 comprises 13 residues. V was shortened by 0 bases and J by 5 bases, with 7 bases between the two germline ends. CDR3 bases: TGTGCCAGTAGTATAGATACAGGTACTGAAGCTTTCTTT. This codes for CASSIDTGTEAFF.

V gene TRBV9 combines with J gene TRBJ2-2, with 8 bases fitting TRBD1. The CDR3 sequence is 18 residues long. V shed 0 bases and J 4 bases; nucleotides not matched to a gene: 11. The germline V gene encodes CDR1 SGDLS and CDR2 YYNGEE. This CDR3 is CASSVAPGQGSSTGELFF. DNA of the CDR3: TGTGCCAGCAGCGTAGCCCCAGGACAGGGCTCGAGCACCGGGGAGCTGTTTTTT.

A word on this clone: Other DNA sequences from this sample encode an identical CDR3 as well. The chain links TRBV7-2 to TRBJ2-3; 12 bases are shared with TRBD2. This CDR3 is 16 amino acids long. Germline V gives CDR1 SGHTA, CDR2 FQGNSA. Unmatched junction bases numbered 3, after V lost 1 base and J lost 4 bases. The CDR3 DNA sequence: TGTGCCAGCAGCTTAGGGCTAGCGGGAGGGGCAGATACGCAGTATTTT. Its translation: CASSLGLAGGADTQYF.

For this clone: The germline gene is not matched at one end of the junction; a read error may be the cause. The chain joins TRBV11-3 to TRBJ2-5; 11 bases line up with TRBD2. This CDR3 is 12 amino acids long. Germline V lookup: CDR1 SGHNT, CDR2 YENEEA. The CDR3 spells CASSDTSGSPHF. The DNA of the CDR3 is TGTGCCAGCAGCGATACTAGCGGGAGCCCCCACTTC. Variable domain in full (rest from reference TRBV11-3 and TRBJ2-5): EAGVVQSPRYKIIEKKQPVAFWCNPISGHNTLYWYLQNLGQGPELLIRYENEEAVDDSQLPKDRFSAERLKGVDSTLKIQPAELGDSAVYLCASSDTSGSPHFGPGTRLLVL.

The chain recombines TRBV19 with TRBJ1-3; tentatively, D is TRBD1 (5 bases). Trimming left V 10 bases short and J 0 bases short, with 10 bases between. The CDR3 loop spans 13 amino acids. From germline, CDR1 is LNHDA and CDR2 SQIVND (reference sequence). CDR3 nucleotide sequence: TGTGCCACGACAGTTCTCTCTGGAAACACCATATATTTT. Encoded protein: CATTVLSGNTIYF.

The J gene is TRBJ2-7, the V gene TRBV6-5; D may be TRBD1 (6 bases). CDR1 MNHEY and CDR2 SVGAGI come from the germline V gene. The CDR3 loop spans 15 amino acids. With 2 bases removed from V and 2 bases from J, the gap between germline ends came to 13 bases. CDR3 nucleotide sequence: TGTGCCAGCAGTTACGGGGGCGGGCCGACCTACGAGCAGTACTTC. This sequence encodes CASSYGGGPTYEQYF.

This sequence joins TRBV6-1 and TRBJ2-7, with D possibly being TRBD1 (6 bases). Per the germline V gene, CDR1 is MNHNS and CDR2 is SASEGT. V lost 4 bases and J lost 6, with 19 bases in between. CDR3 length: 15 amino acids. The CDR3 DNA sequence: TGTGCCAGCAGTGGAGGGGCAGGCCTGACAGGCGAGCAGTACTTC. It yields the protein CASSGGAGLTGEQYF.

Comments on this clone: The sample carries other DNA sequences with the same CDR3. The CDR3 reads CASSIWDQPQHF. The CDR3, as DNA: TGTGCCAGTAGTATTTGGGATCAGCCCCAGCATTTT. This chain links TRBV19 with TRBJ1-5, with D unclear. Trimming removed 3 bases from V and 5 bases from J, with 5 bases in between. Germline assignment: CDR1 LNHDA and CDR2 SQIVND (reference sequence). The CDR3 contains 12 residues.

The chain employs TRBV19 and TRBJ2-1; D is uncertain. The CDR3 spans 14 residues. V was pared by 7 bases and J by 2 bases, with 12 bases between. Germline V CDR1 and CDR2: LNHDA, SQIVND (reference sequence). CDR3 sequence reads: CASKDLRTYNEQFF. The CDR3 bases are TGTGCCAGTAAAGACCTACGCACCTACAATGAGCAGTTCTTC.

The CDR3: CASSLAGSAGAGYIDIQYF. The CDR3, as DNA: TGTGCCAGCAGCTTAGCGGGTTCAGCGGGGGCGGGCTATATTGACATTCAGTACTTC. V and J are TRBV7-2 and TRBJ2-4; TRBD2 aligns across 8 bases. The CDR3 sequence is 19 residues long. Germline CDR1 reads SGHTA; CDR2 reads FQGNSA. V dropped 0 bases and J dropped 8; count of bases not matched to a gene: 18. The full variable domain, rest sourced from reference TRBV7-2 and TRBJ2-4, is GAGVSQSPSNKVTEKGKDVELRCDPISGHTALYWYRQSLGQGLEFLIYFQGNSAPDKSGLPSDRFSAERTGGSVSTLTIQRTQQEDSAVYLCASSLAGSAGAGYIDIQYFGAGTRLSVL.

About this clone: This CDR3 is also generated by other DNA sequences in the sample. J is TRBJ2-5 and V is TRBV10-3, with D hard to call. V lost 4 bases to trimming and J lost 1 base, with 7 bases between them. From germline, CDR1 is ENHRY and CDR2 SYGVKD. The CDR3 is 13 residues long. The CDR3 here is CAISVGSQETQYF. The CDR3, as DNA: TGTGCCATCAGTGTCGGCAGCCAAGAGACCCAGTACTTC.

This clone has only a few counts. V usage is TRBV30 and J usage is TRBJ1-1, with 7 bases matching TRBD1. V was pared by 4 bases and J by 1 base, with 3 bases of the junction left unmatched. The length of the CDR3 is 13 residues. Germline V CDR1 and CDR2: GTSNPN, SVGIG (reference sequence). The CDR3 loop reads CAWNYRGNTEAFF. CDR3 bases: TGTGCCTGGAATTACAGGGGGAACACTGAAGCTTTCTTT.

V and J are TRBV13 and TRBJ2-1, with TRBD2 matching 7 bases. CDR1 and CDR2 (germline): PRHDT, FYEKMQ (reference sequence). The junction had 13 bases not matched to a gene; V was cut back by 2 bases and J by 9 bases. The CDR3 spans 16 residues. CDR3 region: CASSLCGSGTICEQFF. The CDR3 DNA is TGTGCCAGCAGCTTATGTGGGAGTGGGACTATTTGTGAGCAGTTCTTC.

The J gene is TRBJ2-3, the V gene TRBV5-1, with D maybe TRBD2 (5 bases). The germline V and J ends were trimmed by 1 base and 0 bases, with 12 bases remaining between them. Germline CDR1 is SGHRS and CDR2 is YFSETQ. The CDR3 length is 16 residues. CDR3 DNA sequence: TGCGCCAGCAGCTTGTCCCAGCGGACGAGCACAGATACGCAGTATTTT. Translation gives CASSLSQRTSTDTQYF.

The chain employs TRBV27 and TRBJ2-3; unclear D gene. This CDR3 contains 13 residues. In germline, CDR1 is MNHEY, CDR2 SMNVEV (reference sequence). V lost 6 bases and J 7 bases, leaving 14 bases between the germline ends. DNA of the CDR3: TGTGCCAGCAGCCCCTCTAGGGCAAATACGCAGTATTTT. Protein sequence: CASSPSRANTQYF.

The genes are TRBV7-9 and TRBJ2-5; the D call may be TRBD1 or TRBD2 (5 bases each). TRBJ2-7 explains the end of the DNA better; the J call may be wrong. The CDR3 extends over 19 amino acids. Looked up from germline, CDR1 is SEHNR and CDR2 is FQNEAQ (reference sequence). In DNA form, the CDR3 reads TGTGCCAGCAGCGGCAATCCTCCGGGACGACTACTCCCCTACTACGAGCAGTACTTC. It yields the protein CASSGNPPGRLLPYYEQYF.

Turning to this clone: Other nucleotide sequences from this sample produce the same CDR3. The J gene is TRBJ2-7, the V gene TRBV2; 10 bases fit TRBD2. From germline, CDR1 is SNHLY and CDR2 FYNNEI. Germline trimming cut 4 bases from V and 1 base from J; bases unmatched to any gene: 1. This CDR3 comprises 14 residues. CDR3 in amino acids: CASSGTSGSYEQYF. Here the CDR3 DNA reads TGTGCCAGCAGTGGGACTAGCGGATCCTACGAGCAGTACTTC.

As regards this clone: Distinct nucleotide sequences in the sample also encode this CDR3. In DNA, the CDR3 is TGTGCCAGCTCACCTAGCGGTAGCACAGATACGCAGTATTTT. Translated: CASSPSGSTDTQYF. V and J are TRBV18 and TRBJ2-3; TRBD2 might be the D (6 bases). There are 14 residues in the CDR3. Looked up from germline, CDR1 is KGHSH and CDR2 is LQKENI. The V gene lost 3 bases and the J gene lost 0 bases, with 7 bases spanning the gap. The whole variable domain, filled in from reference TRBV18 and TRBJ2-3, reads NAGVMQNPRHLVRRRGQEARLRCSPMKGHSHVYWYRQLPEEGLKFMVYLQKENIIDESGMPKERFSAEFPKEGPSILRIQQVVRGDSAAYFCASSPSGSTDTQYFGPGTRLTVL.

This chain joins TRBV27 and TRBJ2-3; D is uncertain. Looked up from germline, CDR1 is MNHEY and CDR2 is SMNVEV (reference sequence). This CDR3 is 14 amino acids long. Deletions cut 1 base from V and 6 bases from J, with 11 bases between. The CDR3 sequence is CASSLFYRLDTQYF. CDR3 nucleotides: TGTGCCAGCAGTTTATTCTACCGGCTTGATACGCAGTATTTT.

The chain employs TRBV28 and TRBJ1-2; 7 bases align to TRBD1. From germline, CDR1 is MDHEN and CDR2 SYDVKM. V shed 4 bases and J 4 bases; nucleotides not matched to a gene: 12. This CDR3 comprises 16 residues. CDR3 sequence reads: CASSSSQGGAPYGYTF. The CDR3, as DNA: TGTGCCAGCAGTTCAAGCCAGGGGGGGGCCCCCTATGGCTACACCTTC.

The chain has TRBV27 and TRBJ2-1; 8 bases match TRBD2. The CDR3 consists of 15 residues. Germline CDR1 MNHEY, CDR2 SMNVEV (reference sequence). J gave up 9 bases and V 5 bases, and 12 bases lay outside the gene matches. CDR3 residues: CASSLGRGLFSEQFF. CDR3 bases: TGTGCCAGCAGTCTCGGGAGGGGACTTTTTAGTGAGCAGTTCTTC.

The chain has TRBV19 and TRBJ1-1; 7 nucleotides line up with TRBD1. The CDR3 runs 16 residues. Germline V CDR1 and CDR2: LNHDA, SQIVND (reference sequence). The junction had 8 bases not matched to a gene; V was cut back by 3 bases and J by 1 base. The CDR3 nucleotides are TGTGCCAGTAGTATCCGACAGGGAGTACGGAACACTGAAGCTTTCTTT. This encodes CASSIRQGVRNTEAFF. The whole variable domain, remainder taken from reference TRBV19 and TRBJ1-1, is DGGITQSPKYLFRKEGQNVTLSCEQNLNHDAMYWYRQDPGQGLRLIYYSQIVNDFQKGDIAEGYSVSREKKESFPLTVTSAQKNPTAFYLCASSIRQGVRNTEAFFGQGTRLTVV.